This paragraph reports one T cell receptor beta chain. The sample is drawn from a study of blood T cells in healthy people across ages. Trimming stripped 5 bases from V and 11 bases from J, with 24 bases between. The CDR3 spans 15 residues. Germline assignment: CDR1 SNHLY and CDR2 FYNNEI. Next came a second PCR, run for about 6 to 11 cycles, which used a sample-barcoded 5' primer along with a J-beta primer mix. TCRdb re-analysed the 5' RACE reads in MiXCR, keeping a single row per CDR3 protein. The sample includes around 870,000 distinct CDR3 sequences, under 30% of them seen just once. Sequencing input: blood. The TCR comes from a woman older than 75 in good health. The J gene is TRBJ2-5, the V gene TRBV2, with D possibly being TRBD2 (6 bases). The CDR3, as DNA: TGTGCCAGCAGTCCGACCGGGACTCAATACAATGAGCAGTACTTC. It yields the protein CASSPTGTQYNEQYF.